The source of this T cell receptor beta chain is a study of blood T cell repertoires in COVID-19. Clones were read by immunoSEQ multiplex PCR, and TCRdb kept only the in-frame ones, dropping some. The sample has about 210,000 clones, 89% seen once. The CDR3 length is 18 residues. V gave up 2 bases and J gave up 0 bases; unmatched junction bases: 12. Germline lookup yields CDR1 MGHRA and CDR2 YSYEKL. The chain carries TRBV4-1 and TRBJ1-2; TRBD1 matches 7 bases. The source of this sequence is a woman aged 40 to 50 with acute or convalescent COVID-19. What was sequenced was peripheral blood. CDR3 sequence reads: CASSQLFDRQGANYGYTF. In nucleotides, the CDR3 is TGCGCCAGCAGCCAACTCTTCGATCGGCAGGGGGCTAACTATGGCTACACCTTC.